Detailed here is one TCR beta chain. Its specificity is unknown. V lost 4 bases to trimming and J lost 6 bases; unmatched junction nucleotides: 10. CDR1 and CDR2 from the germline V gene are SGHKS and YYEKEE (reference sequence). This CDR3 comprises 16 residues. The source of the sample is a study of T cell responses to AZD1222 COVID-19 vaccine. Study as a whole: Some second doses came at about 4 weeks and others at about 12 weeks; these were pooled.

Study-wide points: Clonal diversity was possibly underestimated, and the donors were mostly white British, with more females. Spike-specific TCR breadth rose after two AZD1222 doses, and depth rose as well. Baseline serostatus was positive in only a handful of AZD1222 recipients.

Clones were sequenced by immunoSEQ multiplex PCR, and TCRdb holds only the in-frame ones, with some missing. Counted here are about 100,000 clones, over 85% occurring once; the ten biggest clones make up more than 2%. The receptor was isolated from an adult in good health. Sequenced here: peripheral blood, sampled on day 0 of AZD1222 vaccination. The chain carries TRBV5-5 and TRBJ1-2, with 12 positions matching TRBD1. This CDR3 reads CASSPGVGTGGNGYTF. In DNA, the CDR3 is TGTGCCAGCAGCCCCGGAGTGGGGACAGGGGGCAATGGCTACACCTTC.